A single sample is the source of the 9 T cell receptor beta chains below, sequenced in a study of OX40 agonist ivuxolimab in advanced cancers. Sequencing used immunoSEQ multiplex PCR; TCRdb keeps in-frame clones, though not all of them. The sample has 50,000 to 60,000 clones; approximately 91% are singletons. The sample here was CD4+ or CD8+ T cells sorted from blood, taken in a trial of the OX40 agonist ivuxolimab. Receptor source: an adult with an advanced solid tumor such as melanoma, head and neck, liver or kidney cancer.

The CDR3 here is CASSTDRSYYEQYF. In DNA form, the CDR3 reads TGCGCCAGCAGTACCGACAGGTCTTACTACGAGCAGTACTTC. This rearrangement joins TRBV5-1 to TRBJ2-7; D possibly corresponds to TRBD1 (6 bases). The CDR3 covers 14 residues. Germline CDR1 SGHRS, CDR2 YFSETQ. The V end lost 5 bases, the J end lost 3 bases, and 15 bases lay between the germline ends. Complete variable domain (other parts from reference TRBV5-1 and TRBJ2-7): KAGVTQTPRYLIKTRGQQVTLSCSPISGHRSVSWYQQTPGQGLQFLFEYFSETQRNKGNFPGRFSGRQFSNSRSEMNVSTLELGDSALYLCASSTDRSYYEQYFGPGTRLTVT.

The gene calls are TRBV4-3 and TRBJ1-1; 7 nucleotides line up with TRBD1. This CDR3 has 19 residues. Germline V gene sequence: CDR1 LGHNA, CDR2 YSLEER. The J segment lost 1 base and the V segment lost 2 bases, leaving 16 bases of the junction unmatched. CDR3 residues: CASSQSRVGGGSKNTEAFF. The DNA of the CDR3 is TGCGCCAGCAGCCAATCTCGGGTAGGGGGCGGGAGTAAGAACACTGAAGCTTTCTTT.

The chain's CDR3 is CASSSDRDEQFF. CDR3 coding DNA: TGTGCCAGCAGTTCGGACAGGGATGAGCAGTTCTTC. J is TRBJ2-1 and V is TRBV28; 8 nucleotides agree with TRBD1. Losses at the gene ends were 4 bases for V and 8 bases for J; bases not matched to a gene: 1. There are 12 residues in the CDR3. The germline V gene has CDR1 MDHEN and CDR2 SYDVKM.

The chain is built from TRBV25-1 and TRBJ1-1; D is perhaps TRBD1 (6 bases). Germline V gene lookup returns CDR1 MGHDK and CDR2 SYGVNS. V lost 3 bases, J lost 5 bases, and 13 bases lay in between. The CDR3 consists of 14 residues. This CDR3 is CASSEAGVVTEAFF. In nucleotides, the CDR3 is TGTGCCAGCAGTGAGGCAGGGGTAGTTACTGAAGCTTTCTTT.

Turning to this clone: A read error may account for a junction end that differs from germline. The chain has TRBV2 and TRBJ2-7; 10 bases line up with TRBD2. The CDR3 has 16 amino acids. Germline V gene lookup returns CDR1 SNHLY and CDR2 FYNNEI. DNA of the CDR3: TGTGCCAGCAGTGAAGCGCTTCTGACTAGCGGGCCTAACGGGGACTTC. It yields the protein CASSEALLTSGPNGDF.

The chain has TRBV5-1 and TRBJ1-1, with a possible D match to TRBD1 (5 bases). This CDR3 has 15 residues. The ends were cut back, 0 bases at V and 3 bases at J, with 12 bases in the middle. Germline V gene sequence: CDR1 SGHRS, CDR2 YFSETQ. The CDR3 here is CASSLGGVVYTEAFF. CDR3 coding DNA: TGCGCCAGCAGCTTGGGAGGGGTTGTGTACACTGAAGCTTTCTTT.

The chain joins TRBV2 to TRBJ2-7, with 8 bases aligning to TRBD2. V trimming: 2 bases; J trimming: 0 bases; junction bases outside the gene matches: 3. Germline lookup yields CDR1 SNHLY and CDR2 FYNNEI. The CDR3 extends over 15 amino acids. CDR3 in DNA: TGTGCCAGCAGTGAACGCACTAGCGGCTCCTACGAGCAGTACTTC. Encoded protein: CASSERTSGSYEQYF.

The genes are TRBV10-3 and TRBJ1-1; 7 nucleotides line up with TRBD1. The CDR3 totals 13 residues. Trimming took 8 bases from V and 3 from J; bases not matched to a gene: 6. Per germline, CDR1 ENHRY and CDR2 SYGVKD. The CDR3 spells CAIGVTGDTEAFF. The CDR3 DNA reads TGTGCCATCGGGGTCACAGGGGACACTGAAGCTTTCTTT.

V is TRBV30 and J is TRBJ1-6, with no clear D. Germline V lookup: CDR1 GTSNPN, CDR2 SVGIG (reference sequence). With 0 bases removed from V and 7 bases from J, the gap between germline ends came to 7 bases. This CDR3 region has 13 residues. Here the CDR3 reads CAWSVHSNSPLHF. As DNA, the CDR3 is TGTGCCTGGAGTGTACACAGCAATTCACCCCTCCACTTT.